Listed below are T cell receptor beta chains from one sample, sequenced in a study of T cells after yellow fever vaccination. TCRdb called the 5' RACE reads again in MiXCR, with one record for every CDR3 protein. Of more than 250,000 distinct CDR3 sequences listed, 6.8% are singletons. Sequenced material: PBMCs, taken more than 35 days after the first yellow fever vaccination. Receptors originate from a man aged 18 to 29 who received the YFV17D yellow fever vaccine. The CDR3 runs from the conserved cysteine through the conserved F or W. Each record gives: V gene, D gene, J gene, clone size, CDR3 protein, CDR3 DNA. The D gene is left open where the match is weak. A row's size may be missing; if present it is once, few, many or a size class.

V gene: TRBV24-1; D gene: -; J gene: TRBJ2-5; clone size: many; CDR3 protein: CATYPRDSETQYF; CDR3 DNA: TGTGCCACCTATCCCAGGGACTCAGAGACCCAGTACTTC
V gene: TRBV5-1; D gene: -; J gene: TRBJ2-3; clone size: few; CDR3 protein: CASSSGVPVNTQYF; CDR3 DNA: TGCGCCAGCAGCTCGGGGGTCCCAGTGAATACGCAGTATTTT
V gene: TRBV18; D gene: TRBD2; J gene: TRBJ2-7; clone size: few; CDR3 protein: CASSPGTSPPYEQYF; CDR3 DNA: TGTGCCAGCTCCCCGGGGACTAGCCCGCCCTACGAGCAGTACTTC
V gene: TRBV5-1; D gene: -; J gene: TRBJ2-7; clone size: -; CDR3 protein: CASHEGNLYEQYF; CDR3 DNA: TGCGCCAGCCACGAAGGAAATTTGTACGAGCAGTACTTC
V gene: TRBV25-1; D gene: -; J gene: TRBJ1-1; clone size: -; CDR3 protein: CASGPLTSGKNTEAFF; CDR3 DNA: TGTGCCAGCGGACCCTTAACCTCGGGCAAGAACACTGAAGCTTTCTTT
V gene: TRBV20-1; D gene: TRBD2; J gene: TRBJ2-1; clone size: -; CDR3 protein: CSARYQRLAGGSSYNEQFF; CDR3 DNA: TGCAGTGCTAGATATCAGCGGCTAGCGGGGGGGAGCTCCTACAATGAGCAGTTCTTC
V gene: TRBV7-9; D gene: -; J gene: TRBJ2-1; clone size: few; CDR3 protein: CASSLELASYNEQFF; CDR3 DNA: TGTGCCAGCAGCTTAGAACTAGCTTCCTACAATGAGCAGTTCTTC
V gene: TRBV5-1; D gene: -; J gene: TRBJ2-3; clone size: many; CDR3 protein: CASSPGQTYTDTQYF; CDR3 DNA: TGCGCCAGCAGCCCGGGACAAACTTACACAGATACGCAGTATTTT
V gene: TRBV5-1; D gene: -; J gene: TRBJ2-1; clone size: -; CDR3 protein: CASSLNLGGPQYEQFF; CDR3 DNA: TGCGCCAGCAGCCTCAATCTGGGGGGGCCGCAATATGAGCAGTTCTTC
V gene: TRBV9; D gene: TRBD2; J gene: TRBJ2-1; clone size: few; CDR3 protein: CASSGRDYHNEQFF; CDR3 DNA: TGTGCCAGCAGCGGCCGGGACTACCACAATGAGCAGTTCTTC
V gene: TRBV9; D gene: -; J gene: TRBJ2-1; clone size: few; CDR3 protein: CASSVGLTTYNEQFF; CDR3 DNA: TGTGCCAGCAGCGTAGGACTCACGACCTACAATGAGCAGTTCTTC
V gene: TRBV5-4; D gene: -; J gene: TRBJ1-1; clone size: many; CDR3 protein: CASSLEVWENTEAFF; CDR3 DNA: TGTGCCAGCAGCTTGGAGGTGTGGGAGAACACTGAAGCTTTCTTT
V gene: TRBV7-3; D gene: -; J gene: TRBJ2-1; clone size: many; CDR3 protein: CASSLGDTGNEQFF; CDR3 DNA: TGTGCCAGCAGCTTAGGGGACACGGGCAATGAGCAGTTCTTC
V gene: TRBV7-3; D gene: TRBD2; J gene: TRBJ2-3; clone size: -; CDR3 protein: CASSLMGGTTDTQYF; CDR3 DNA: TGTGCCAGCAGCTTAATGGGAGGGACGACAGATACGCAGTATTTT
V gene: TRBV6-2/TRBV6-3; D gene: TRBD1; J gene: TRBJ2-7; clone size: few; CDR3 protein: CASSRNRDSYEQYF; CDR3 DNA: TGTGCCAGCAGTCGAAACCGGGACAGCTACGAGCAGTACTTC
V gene: TRBV20-1; D gene: -; J gene: TRBJ2-2; clone size: few; CDR3 protein: CSAPGGGNTGELFF; CDR3 DNA: TGCAGTGCCCCCGGAGGGGGGAACACCGGGGAGCTGTTTTTT
V gene: TRBV5-6; D gene: -; J gene: TRBJ2-1; clone size: few; CDR3 protein: CASSPGTPLREQFF; CDR3 DNA: TGTGCCAGCAGCCCCGGGACACCTCTACGAGAGCAGTTCTTC
V gene: TRBV13; D gene: -; J gene: TRBJ2-5; clone size: few; CDR3 protein: CASSLKVGRGETQYF; CDR3 DNA: TGTGCCAGCAGCTTAAAGGTGGGCAGGGGAGAGACCCAGTACTTC
V gene: TRBV29-1; D gene: -; J gene: TRBJ1-4; clone size: many; CDR3 protein: CSVEGTATNEKLFF; CDR3 DNA: TGCAGCGTTGAGGGGACCGCAACTAATGAAAAACTGTTTTTT
V gene: TRBV5-4; D gene: TRBD1; J gene: TRBJ1-6; clone size: few; CDR3 protein: CASRGDSNSPLHF; CDR3 DNA: TGTGCCAGCAGAGGGGACAGCAATTCACCCCTCCACTTT
V gene: TRBV6-2/TRBV6-3; D gene: -; J gene: TRBJ1-6; clone size: few; CDR3 protein: CASSNYSPLHF; CDR3 DNA: TGTGCCAGCAGCAATTATTCACCCCTCCACTTT
V gene: TRBV6-5; D gene: -; J gene: TRBJ2-3; clone size: few; CDR3 protein: CASSYSLQGHADTQYF; CDR3 DNA: TGTGCCAGCAGTTACTCGTTACAGGGACATGCAGATACGCAGTATTTT
V gene: TRBV4-3; D gene: -; J gene: TRBJ2-5; clone size: few; CDR3 protein: CASSPTTTEETQYF; CDR3 DNA: TGCGCCAGCAGCCCCACGACGACAGAAGAGACCCAGTACTTC
V gene: TRBV7-2; D gene: -; J gene: TRBJ1-5; clone size: -; CDR3 protein: CASSFLGIDQPQHF; CDR3 DNA: TGTGCCAGCAGCTTTCTTGGCATAGATCAGCCCCAGCATTTT
V gene: TRBV10-3; D gene: -; J gene: TRBJ1-2; clone size: -; CDR3 protein: CAISEGGRSYGYTF; CDR3 DNA: TGTGCCATCAGTGAAGGGGGGCGTAGCTATGGCTACACCTTC
V gene: TRBV2; D gene: -; J gene: TRBJ2-1; clone size: few; CDR3 protein: CASSEPTLWGEQFF; CDR3 DNA: TGTGCCAGCAGTGAGCCCACCCTGTGGGGTGAGCAGTTCTTC
V gene: TRBV12-3/TRBV12-4; D gene: -; J gene: TRBJ2-4; clone size: many; CDR3 protein: CASKLRGSVDIQYF; CDR3 DNA: TGTGCCAGCAAATTAAGGGGGTCTGTTGACATTCAGTACTTC
V gene: TRBV6-6; D gene: -; J gene: TRBJ2-1; clone size: many; CDR3 protein: CASAAYNEQFF; CDR3 DNA: TGTGCCAGCGCGGCTTACAATGAGCAGTTCTTC
V gene: TRBV7-2; D gene: -; J gene: TRBJ2-1; clone size: -; CDR3 protein: CASSFHISSYNEQFF; CDR3 DNA: TGTGCCAGCAGCTTTCATATCAGCTCCTACAATGAGCAGTTCTTC
V gene: TRBV29-1; D gene: -; J gene: TRBJ1-1; clone size: -; CDR3 protein: CSVVVGTGGAEAFF; CDR3 DNA: TGCAGCGTTGTGGTCGGCACCGGGGGCGCTGAAGCTTTCTTT
V gene: TRBV4-1; D gene: TRBD1; J gene: TRBJ2-2; clone size: few; CDR3 protein: CASSQGDSYTGELFF; CDR3 DNA: TGCGCCAGCAGCCAAGGGGACAGCTACACCGGGGAGCTGTTTTTT
V gene: TRBV3-1; D gene: TRBD2; J gene: TRBJ2-3; clone size: -; CDR3 protein: CATGLSRLAGFTDTQYF; CDR3 DNA: TGTGCCACCGGCCTTTCCAGGTTAGCGGGGTTCACAGATACGCAGTATTTT
V gene: TRBV27; D gene: -; J gene: TRBJ2-1; clone size: few; CDR3 protein: CASSSPRTVSYNEQFF; CDR3 DNA: TGTGCCAGCAGTTCCCCTAGGACAGTAAGCTACAATGAGCAGTTCTTC
V gene: TRBV7-8; D gene: -; J gene: TRBJ1-5; clone size: few; CDR3 protein: CASSLASRGNQPQHF; CDR3 DNA: TGTGCCAGCAGCTTAGCGAGCAGGGGTAATCAGCCCCAGCATTTT
V gene: TRBV20-1; D gene: TRBD2; J gene: TRBJ2-7; clone size: -; CDR3 protein: CSAFATSSYEQYF; CDR3 DNA: TGCAGTGCTTTTGCGACTAGCTCGTACGAGCAGTACTTC
V gene: TRBV11-1; D gene: -; J gene: TRBJ1-1; clone size: -; CDR3 protein: CASSYTMFGRRMNTEAFF; CDR3 DNA: TGTGCCAGCAGCTATACAATGTTTGGCAGAAGAATGAACACTGAAGCTTTCTTT
V gene: TRBV18; D gene: -; J gene: TRBJ2-5; clone size: -; CDR3 protein: CASSPYPPETQYF; CDR3 DNA: TGTGCCAGCTCACCGTACCCCCCCGAGACCCAGTACTTC
V gene: TRBV7-2; D gene: -; J gene: TRBJ1-1; clone size: -; CDR3 protein: CASSPSLDMNTEAFF; CDR3 DNA: TGTGCCAGCAGCCCGTCACTGGATATGAACACTGAAGCTTTCTTT
V gene: TRBV5-1; D gene: TRBD2; J gene: TRBJ2-2; clone size: many; CDR3 protein: CASSPSGGTGELFF; CDR3 DNA: TGCGCCAGCAGCCCTAGCGGGGGCACCGGGGAGCTGTTTTTT